This T cell receptor (beta chain) appears in the sequencing data of a study of CD8+ T cells in alopecia areata. Notes on the study in general: A great number of expanded lesional clones endured in scalp and blood during tofacitinib. Whether baseline CD8+ expansion is linked to response remains uncertain, given a single nonresponder.

The CDR3 is 14 residues long. With 2 bases clipped from V and 0 bases from J, the junction kept 4 bases outside the gene matches. Germline V gene sequence: CDR1 SQVTM, CDR2 ANQGSEA. Extracted from the samples, RNA was reverse transcribed into cDNA to serve as the sequencing template. Clones were read by immunoSEQ multiplex PCR, and TCRdb kept only the in-frame ones, dropping some. The sample shows 270,000 or so clones, 55% to 70% of them seen only once. Described treatment: oral pan-JAK inhibitor, 5-10 mg twice daily. With respect to this clone: Its antigen remains unidentified.

Sequenced material: CD4+ T cells sorted from blood, taken at week 24, from a patient treated with tofacitinib. This chain connects TRBV29-1 to TRBJ2-7; 7 bases are a match to TRBD2. This clonotype originated in a human donor with alopecia areata. CDR3 residues: CSVEYAGVSYEQYF. The CDR3 nucleotides are TGCAGCGTTGAATACGCGGGGGTCTCCTACGAGCAGTACTTC.